This T cell receptor beta chain appears in the sequencing data of a study of cytomegalovirus exposure and HLA in healthy donors. Both 60 Vbeta primers and 13 Jbeta primers went into the PCR. Sequencing was performed with immunoSEQ multiplex PCR; in TCRdb, only in-frame clones are kept and a portion is missing. Of roughly 120,000 clones in the sample, about 8% were seen once. This clone was seen more than once but under ten times. Antigen: not known. Study findings and constraints: Reported performance of the classifier showed diagnosis of cytomegalovirus status with high specificity and sensitivity. Some TCR beta chains (approximately 180 of them) were listed as cytomegalovirus-associated.

The origin of this receptor is a woman between 40 and 55 years old in good health and CMV-seropositive. Material: PBMCs.

CDR3 loop: CASSDGEFGMEMNTEAFF. The CDR3, as DNA: TGTGCCAGCAGTGACGGGGAATTTGGGATGGAGATGAACACTGAAGCTTTCTTT. The rearrangement links TRBV2 to TRBJ1-1; D is undetermined. CDR1 SNHLY and CDR2 FYNNEI come from the germline V gene. This CDR3 is 18 amino acids long. V was shortened by 3 bases and J by 0 bases, with 20 bases between the two germline ends.